This T cell receptor (beta chain) was captured in a study of molecular identifiers for immune sequencing clone quantification. On the study more broadly: The replicate experiment used RNA from roughly 20,000 or 100,000 naive CD8 cells. This RNA was split into five aliquots, and four of them were sequenced.

This clonotype was counted ten times or more. TCRdb re-analysed the PCR reads in MiXCR, keeping a single row per CDR3 protein. In the table there are over 550,000 distinct CDR3 sequences, over 25% of which are singletons. The CDR3 has 15 residues. Germline V gene sequence: CDR1 SGHDN, CDR2 FVKESK. With V trimmed by 2 bases and J by 5 bases, 4 bases remained unmatched. V usage is TRBV14 and J usage is TRBJ2-5, with 11 bases aligning to TRBD2. The receptor was isolated from a human donor in good health. Some libraries in this study had Jurkat cell RNA spiked in. Sequencing was performed on naive CD8+ T cells from blood, with Jurkat cell RNA spiked in. Regarding subset: FACS-sorted CD8+CD4-CCR7+CD45RA+ naive T cells. CDR3 in DNA: TGTGCCAGCAGCCAATTGACTAGCGGGGAGGAGACCCAGTACTTC. It yields the protein CASSQLTSGEETQYF.